These 10 T cell receptor beta chains were sequenced from one sample in a study of cytomegalovirus exposure and HLA in healthy donors. Here immunoSEQ multiplex PCR was the method, and the copy in TCRdb shows in-frame clones only, minus some. The sample yields 100,000 to 150,000 clones, 88% seen once. The sample was PBMCs. These receptors were obtained from a young man in good health and CMV-seronegative.

V gene TRBV6-5 combines with J gene TRBJ2-7; 7 bases match TRBD1. The CDR3 contains 14 residues. Germline V gives CDR1 MNHEY, CDR2 SVGAGI. Germline trimming cut 4 bases from V and 1 base from J; bases unmatched to any gene: 4. The DNA of the CDR3 is TGTGCCAGCAGTTTCCCGGGACAGTCCTACGAGCAGTACTTC. This codes for CASSFPGQSYEQYF.

The CDR3 loop is CAWSGAALSNEQFF. The DNA for the CDR3 is TGTGCCTGGAGCGGAGCGGCCTTAAGCAATGAGCAGTTCTTC. The chain links TRBV30 to TRBJ2-1; the D gene is possibly TRBD2 (5 bases). The CDR3 runs 14 residues. Germline-derived CDR1 and CDR2 are GTSNPN and SVGIG (reference sequence). V lost 3 bases and J lost 6, with 15 bases in between. Full variable domain (remainder filled in from reference TRBV30 and TRBJ2-1): SQTIHQWPATLVQPVGSPLSLECTVEGTSNPNLYWYRQAAGRGLQLLFYSVGIGQISSEVPQNLSASRPQDRQFILSSKKLLLSDSGFYLCAWSGAALSNEQFFGPGTRLTVL.

V and J are TRBV5-1 and TRBJ2-1, with unresolved D. Trimming stripped 0 bases from V and 0 bases from J, with 7 bases between. This CDR3 comprises 15 residues. Germline CDR1 is SGHRS and CDR2 is YFSETQ. In DNA, the CDR3 is TGCGCCAGCAGCTTGGTAGACAACTCCTACAATGAGCAGTTCTTC. Its translation: CASSLVDNSYNEQFF.

This rearrangement joins TRBV7-3 to TRBJ2-5; D unclear. Germline V CDR1 and CDR2: SGHTA, FQGTGA. The germline V and J ends were trimmed by 7 bases and 3 bases, with 12 bases remaining between them. CDR3 length: 13 residues. The chain's CDR3 is CASNGGAEETQYF. CDR3 nucleotide sequence: TGTGCCAGCAACGGCGGAGCCGAAGAGACCCAGTACTTC.

The rearrangement uses TRBV19 and TRBJ2-1; TRBD1 matches at 8 bases. The V segment lost 1 base and the J segment 1 base; nucleotides outside the gene matches: 3. CDR3 length: 16 amino acids. Germline V lookup: CDR1 LNHDA, CDR2 SQIVND (reference sequence). This chain's CDR3 is CASSIGGTGSYNEQFF. As DNA, the CDR3 is TGTGCCAGTAGTATAGGTGGGACAGGATCCTACAATGAGCAGTTCTTC.

The rearrangement uses TRBV2 and TRBJ2-3; no clear D gene. V was trimmed by 1 base and J by 3 bases, leaving 5 bases between them. Looked up from germline, CDR1 is SNHLY and CDR2 is FYNNEI. The CDR3 length is 13 residues. For the CDR3, the DNA is TGTGCCAGCAGTGAAGGGCGGACAGATACGCAGTATTTT. Translation: CASSEGRTDTQYF.

The chain links TRBV5-5 to TRBJ2-3; tentatively, D is TRBD2 (5 bases). Germline V lookup: CDR1 SGHKS, CDR2 YYEKEE (reference sequence). Trimming took 4 bases from V and 2 from J, leaving 17 bases between them. CDR3 length: 16 residues. DNA for the CDR3: TGTGCCAGCAGCCCTGGACTTACTAGAACCACAGATACGCAGTATTTT. Translating gives CASSPGLTRTTDTQYF.

This sequence joins TRBV5-6 and TRBJ2-7; 7 bases are a match to TRBD1. V gave up 5 bases and J gave up 3 bases; unmatched junction bases: 5. Germline V gives CDR1 SGHDT, CDR2 YYEEEE. CDR3 length: 13 residues. For the CDR3, the DNA is TGTGCCAGCAGTTACAGGGGCGACTACGAGCAGTACTTC. Its translation is CASSYRGDYEQYF.

J is TRBJ2-7 and V is TRBV6-1, with 12 bases lining up with TRBD2. J was trimmed by 2 bases and V by 10 bases; bases with no gene match: 6. The CDR3 consists of 14 residues. Germline CDR1 and CDR2: MNHNS and SASEGT. The chain's CDR3 is CAIEGLAGPYEQYF. The CDR3 DNA follows: TGTGCCATCGAGGGACTAGCGGGTCCCTACGAGCAGTACTTC.

The V gene is TRBV5-6, the J gene TRBJ1-2; D might be TRBD1 (5 bases). V lost 6 bases and J lost 5, with 26 bases in between. CDR3 length equals 17 residues. The V gene's germline CDR1 is SGHDT and CDR2 YYEEEE. CDR3 in amino acids: CASTNFGGMFVGYGYTF. The CDR3 DNA sequence: TGTGCCAGCACCAACTTCGGGGGGATGTTTGTCGGTTATGGCTACACCTTC.